This entry features one T cell receptor (beta chain) sequence. The table came from immunoSEQ multiplex PCR; TCRdb's copy has only in-frame clones and leaves some out. The table shows 250,000 to 350,000 clones, with roughly 86% occurring only once. Trimming cost V 8 bases and J 0 bases, with 15 bases left between them. The CDR3 sequence is 15 residues long. Per germline, CDR1 MNHEY and CDR2 SMNVEV (reference sequence). This sample stems from a study of blood T cell repertoires in COVID-19. Across the study: There were acute and convalescent COVID-19 samples, and they came from the United States, Italy and Spain. Nucleic acid was either cDNA or gDNA, and it came from T cells, B-cell-depleted T cells, or PBMCs.

Participants reported their clinical history, and cohort assignment relied on those reports. Either two negative PCRs, clearance, or symptom resolution qualified Cohort 3 donors as recovered. J is TRBJ2-3 and V is TRBV27; tentative D call: TRBD2 (6 bases). The sequence was obtained from a woman aged 18-30 years who had recovered from COVID-19. The sample consisted of PBMCs or T cells enriched from blood (not recorded which). CDR3 amino acids: CASGGTVVSTDTQYF. The CDR3 DNA sequence: TGTGCCAGCGGAGGGACGGTAGTTAGCACAGATACGCAGTATTTT.